This T cell receptor (beta chain) was retrieved from a study of T cells after yellow fever vaccination. Study information: When fractions had low cell numbers, they were prepared with SMART-Seq v4 Ultra Low Input. General study findings and limits: Post-booster reappearance was seen for most primary-vaccination clones (nearly 97% CD4, 88% CD8). FACS-sorted repertoires could harbor abundant contaminating bulk-population clonotypes. The secondary response showed a weaker magnitude and a faster peak, day 5 versus 15.

One entry per CDR3 protein, called by TCRdb with MiXCR from the 5' RACE reads. The sample carries approximately 240,000 distinct CDR3 sequences, about 3.7% recorded once. In its sample, this clonotype was seen many times. What it binds is not known. The specimen was PBMCs, collected 15 days after the yellow fever booster vaccination. This clonotype was sampled from a man in his late teens or twenties who received the YFV17D yellow fever vaccine.

The CDR3 nucleotides are TGTGCCAGCTCACCAGGGGACGTAGGGAATGTCATTCAGTACTTC. This translates into CASSPGDVGNVIQYF. The V gene is TRBV18, the J gene TRBJ2-4; the D call may be TRBD1 or TRBD2 (5 bases each). The CDR3 sequence is 15 residues long. Germline V gene data show CDR1 as KGHSH and CDR2 as LQKENI. Trimming stripped 2 bases from V and 9 bases from J, with 17 bases between.